These 8 T cell receptor beta chains were all obtained from the same sample, sequenced in a study of CD8+CD57+ T cells in acquired aplastic anemia. Genomic DNA constituted the template upon which TCR beta VDJ and CDR3 profiling was performed. TCRdb re-called the reads through MiXCR, storing one row per CDR3 protein. The table has 200,000 to 250,000 distinct CDR3 sequences, 34% seen once. The source material was sorted CD4+, CD8+, or CD8+CD57+ T cells (not recorded which) from PBMCs. Receptors were obtained from a human donor in good health, serving as a control.

Details on this clonotype: This clone may be a read error of a much larger clone one base away. The rearrangement uses TRBV19 and TRBJ1-2; weak D call: TRBD1 (5 bases). Germline CDR1 reads LNHDA; CDR2 reads SQIVND (reference sequence). This CDR3 is 15 amino acids long. The V end lost 7 bases, the J end lost 7 bases, and 22 bases lay between the germline ends. The CDR3 DNA reads TGTGCCAGTACGACCTCGCGAGGGGCAGATTGTGGCTACACCTTC. It is translated as CASTTSRGADCGYTF.

In this sample, this clonotype turned up a few times. The rearrangement joins TRBV30 to TRBJ1-2, with TRBD1 identical over 7 bases. Losses at the gene ends were 1 base for V and 2 bases for J; bases not matched to a gene: 4. This CDR3 has 14 residues. Germline-derived CDR1 and CDR2 are GTSNPN and SVGIG (reference sequence). Written as DNA, the CDR3 is TGTGCCTGGAGTGGGACAGGACTGAACTATGGCTACACCTTC. Translated, it gives CAWSGTGLNYGYTF.

This clonotype has a count of ten or more. The chain employs TRBV13 and TRBJ2-7; D remains ambiguous. Germline V gene sequence: CDR1 PRHDT, CDR2 FYEKMQ (reference sequence). The CDR3 has 14 residues. The V and J ends lost 5 bases and 5 bases respectively, with 16 bases between them. CDR3 sequence: CASSLGTIIDEQYF. CDR3 sequence (DNA): TGTGCCAGCAGCCTCGGAACGATTATCGACGAGCAGTACTTC.

This clonotype was observed many times. The rearrangement links TRBV5-6 to TRBJ1-2; D call uncertain. The germline gives CDR1 SGHDT, CDR2 YYEEEE. This CDR3 spans 14 amino acids. Deletions cut 0 bases from V and 5 bases from J, with 11 bases between. CDR3 in amino acids: CASSLVEKRYGYTF. The CDR3 region has the DNA TGTGCCAGCAGCTTGGTGGAGAAGCGGTATGGCTACACCTTC.

This clonotype occurred many times. The chain couples TRBV20-1 to TRBJ1-1; 9 positions agree with TRBD1. CDR1 and CDR2 from the germline V gene are DFQATT and SNEGSKA (reference sequence). This CDR3 spans 12 amino acids. V lost 7 bases, J lost 5 bases, and 5 bases stayed unmatched. CDR3 region: CSGGQGGTEAFF. The CDR3 bases are TGCAGTGGGGGACAGGGAGGGACTGAAGCTTTCTTT.

The chain uses TRBV2 and TRBJ1-1; a possible D gene is TRBD1 (6 bases). Between the trimmed V and J ends, which lost 6 bases and 5 bases, there was a span of 13 bases. Germline V gene lookup returns CDR1 SNHLY and CDR2 FYNNEI. This CDR3 comprises 13 residues. The CDR3 sequence: CASRRGAATEAFF. CDR3 in DNA: TGTGCCAGCAGGCGGGGGGCAGCGACTGAAGCTTTCTTT.

A remark on this clonotype: A single base separates this from a much larger clone, so it may be a read error. V and J are TRBV5-1 and TRBJ1-6, with 8 bases that match TRBD1. This CDR3 region has 15 residues. V was clipped by 7 bases and J by 1 base; unmatched bases: 4. The germline V gene has CDR1 SGHRS and CDR2 YFSETQ. The CDR3 reads CASADRVSYNSPLHF. The CDR3 bases are TGCGCCAGCGCGGACAGGGTTTCCTATAATTCACCCCTCCACTTT.

The rearrangement joins TRBV29-1 to TRBJ1-1; D might be TRBD1 (6 bases). CDR3 length: 13 amino acids. CDR1 is SQVTM and CDR2 is ANQGSEA in the germline V gene. The germline V and J ends were trimmed by 4 bases and 1 base, with 10 bases remaining between them. The CDR3 nucleotides read TGCAGCGTTGCCGGCAGGGGGAACACTGAAGCTTTCTTT. It translates to CSVAGRGNTEAFF.